This TCR beta chain was captured by sequencing in a study of OX40 agonist ivuxolimab in advanced cancers. Study context: Enrolled patients in dose escalation had cancers that were hepatocellular carcinoma, melanoma, renal cell or head and neck cancer. Whole-study results and caveats: Among the nonresponders, some also had low normalized T-cell clonal expansion. No antigen was identified for the clonally expanded peripheral T cells.

With 0 bases removed from V and 1 base from J, the gap between germline ends came to 7 bases. This CDR3 has 14 amino acids. Germline loops: CDR1 MGHRA, CDR2 YSYEKL. Notes on this clone: Antigen: not known.

Sequenced by immunoSEQ multiplex PCR; TCRdb stores in-frame clones only, minus some. The sample holds 50,000 to 65,000 clones, 80% to 95% seen once. The sequencing used CD4+ or CD8+ T cells sorted from blood, collected in a trial of the OX40 agonist ivuxolimab. The chain combines TRBV4-1 with TRBJ2-7; D remains ambiguous. This TCR was sampled from an adult with an advanced solid tumor such as melanoma, head and neck, liver or kidney cancer. The CDR3 sequence: CASSQEGFSYEQYF. CDR3 nucleotides: TGCGCCAGCAGCCAAGAAGGATTTTCCTACGAGCAGTACTTC.